The clone carrying this T cell receptor (beta chain) appeared a few times. TCRdb re-analysed the 5' RACE reads in MiXCR, keeping a single row per CDR3 protein. The table records fewer than 700,000 distinct CDR3 sequences, less than 25% of them present only once. Germline CDR1 is ENHRY and CDR2 is SYGVKD. V was clipped by 5 bases and J by 0 bases; unmatched bases: 20. The CDR3 has 21 amino acids. This entry belongs to a study of T-cell memory formation after mild COVID-19. Sequencing was carried out using PBMCs or a T cell subset sorted from them (not recorded which). The gene calls are TRBV10-3 and TRBJ2-1; 9 nucleotides match TRBD2. This sequence originates from an adult woman who had mild COVID-19 (a few samples of this study predate the infection). Cell type and time point are not known. In DNA, the CDR3 is TGTGCCATCAGTCGAATCCTGCTGGTGGCGGGAGGGCAAAGCTCCTACAATGAGCAGTTCTTC. Its translation is CAISRILLVAGGQSSYNEQFF.